This TCR beta chain was obtained from a study of blood T cell repertoires in COVID-19. About the study: Some COVID-19 samples were acute and others convalescent; all came from the United States, Italy and Spain. PBMCs, B-cell-depleted T cells, or T cells provided the cDNA or gDNA that made up the material.

This clone was seen once. The same CDR3 can be traced to other DNA sequences in this sample. Methods used by the authors: Estimation of nucleated cell counts was performed using reference gene primer amplification. The data were produced by immunoSEQ multiplex PCR, yet TCRdb's version contains in-frame clones alone and is incomplete. Clonal size and the V and J genes are those of that table, whereas D and trimming came from the DNA. There are more than 35,000 clones in the sample; around 89% occur only once, and more than 5% lies in the top ten. V was cut by 3 bases and J by 6 bases, with 20 bases left in between. The CDR3 runs 16 residues. Germline V CDR1 and CDR2: SGHVS, FNYEAQ.

The TCR originated in a human donor in a cohort sampled during active COVID-19. The material sequenced was peripheral blood. The V and J genes are TRBV7-6 and TRBJ1-2, with a weak D call TRBD1 (5 bases). DNA for the CDR3: TGTGCCAGCAGCTTGGGGGGGTTTTACAGGTCGGATGGCTACACCTTC. This encodes CASSLGGFYRSDGYTF.